The clone carrying this T cell receptor beta chain was seen just once. As yet, its antigen is unknown. This specimen comes from a study of shared clonotypes between healthy human individuals. Running of the assay took place at deep level. Clones were read by immunoSEQ multiplex PCR, and TCRdb kept only the in-frame ones, dropping some. The sample records more than 2,000,000 clones, over 85% being singletons. Study outcomes and limitations: In having few donors, the study represented limited genetic and exposure-history diversity. Collection of samples was limited to blood; tissue repertoires likely differ.

Germline V gene data show CDR1 as SGDLS and CDR2 as YYNGEE. The V end lost 0 bases, the J end lost 4 bases, and 13 bases lay between the germline ends. The CDR3 loop spans 15 amino acids. This sequence was found in a man aged 18 to 29 in good health. Some clones in this sample may be carry-over from other donors' samples. The chain joins TRBV9 to TRBJ1-2; a weak D match, TRBD1 (5 bases). Sequencing used naive CD4+ T cells from PBMCs. As to subset: CD45RA+ positively selected. CDR3 in amino acids: CASSVEVGALYGYTF. CDR3 nucleotide sequence: TGTGCCAGCAGCGTAGAAGTAGGGGCGCTCTATGGCTACACCTTC.